The sequence of this TCR beta chain was determined in a study of PD-L1 blockade in urothelial cancer. Looking at the study overall: Males with bladder-origin urothelial cancer made up about 85% of the roughly 29 patients. Blood samples had a median of 141,255 T cells, tens of thousands of unique TCRs, and clonality about 0.074. Study findings and constraints: Better progression-free and overall survival followed lower pretreatment blood clonality.

The authors spiked synthetic TCR analog templates into each PCR. Some clones are missing from TCRdb's copy, which holds only in-frame ones; the method was immunoSEQ multiplex PCR. Of 95,000 or so clones in the sample, around 90% were seen once. The V segment lost 4 bases and the J segment 5 bases; nucleotides outside the gene matches: 3. This CDR3 is 14 amino acids long. Germline-derived CDR1 and CDR2 are MNHEY and SVGAGI. Remarks on this clone: Its antigen is currently unknown.

As to time point: pretreatment peripheral blood. V usage is TRBV6-5 and J usage is TRBJ1-5; TRBD1 aligns across 9 bases. The material was PBMCs, obtained around atezolizumab (anti-PD-L1) treatment. This receptor was obtained from a man in his 60s with urothelial cancer. The CDR3 coding sequence is TGTGCCAGCAGTTCAGGGACAGGGTATCAGCCCCAGCATTTT. Translating it yields CASSSGTGYQPQHF.